In this sample, the clone carrying this T cell receptor (beta chain) turned up a few times. As yet, its antigen is unknown. This entry is derived from a study of response to subunit inactivated influenza vaccine. Study results and limitations: Every seasonal influenza vaccination brings in few new T cells, the authors suggested.

TCRdb reanalysed the RT-PCR reads using MiXCR and keeps one entry per CDR3 protein. The sample lists around 530,000 distinct CDR3 sequences; about 17% were seen once. Germline V gene sequence: CDR1 SGHTA, CDR2 FQGNSA. This CDR3 contains 13 residues. Germline trimming cut 5 bases from V and 14 bases from J; bases unmatched to any gene: 9. The material sequenced was CD4+ T cells sorted from PBMCs, taken approximately 25 months after vaccination. The receptor was isolated from a man between 50 and 75 years old who received an inactivated influenza vaccine. The V gene is TRBV7-2, the J gene TRBJ2-1, with 10 bases fitting TRBD2. The chain's CDR3 is CASSISGTSEKFF. The DNA of the CDR3 is TGTGCCAGCAGCATCTCCGGGACTAGCGAAAAGTTCTTC.